This TCR beta chain was sequenced in a study of blood T cells in healthy people across ages. Sample-barcoded 5' priming and a J-beta primer mix drove a second PCR of 7 to 11 cycles. Each cDNA was tagged by a template-switch adaptor containing 12 random nucleotides. One entry per CDR3 protein results from TCRdb running MiXCR on the 5' RACE reads. The top ten hold around 0.75% of the sample, which has over a million distinct CDR3 sequences, under 30% seen once. Donors were healthy Caucasian individuals from Russia aged about 6 to 90. The CDR3 loop spans 13 amino acids. V gave up 1 base and J gave up 6 bases, with 9 bases separating them. Germline loops: CDR1 SGDLS, CDR2 YYNGEE. This sample also belongs to another study, concerning T cells of mothers and their children. That investigation notes: The study recruited a few healthy Caucasian mothers and their six children as donors. Researchers report slightly higher, though non-significant, overlap in related mother-child pairs than in unrelated pairs.

The receptor was derived from a girl aged 2-10 years in good health. The sample comprised blood. The chain has TRBV9 and TRBJ2-3; a weak D match, TRBD2 (5 bases). The DNA for the CDR3 is TGTGCCAGCAGCGTAAACCCGGGGGATACGCAGTATTTT. It codes for CASSVNPGDTQYF. The full variable domain, rest sourced from reference TRBV9 and TRBJ2-3, is DSGVTQTPKHLITATGQRVTLRCSPRSGDLSVYWYQQSLDQGLQFLIQYYNGEERAKGNILERFSAQQFPDLHSELNLSSLELGDSALYFCASSVNPGDTQYFGPGTRLTVL.